Shown below are 28 T cell receptor beta chains from a single sample sequenced in a study of resident and recirculating memory T cells in vitiligo. The protocol was immunoSEQ multiplex PCR, while the TCRdb copy is restricted to in-frame clones and leaves out a portion. The data hold about 76,000 clones, with about 91% observed a single time. The material sequenced was blood. These TCRs come from a male donor with vitiligo.

The V gene is TRBV4-1, the J gene TRBJ2-5; D is possibly TRBD1 (6 bases). There are 15 residues in the CDR3. The germline V and J ends were trimmed by 4 bases and 2 bases, with 14 bases remaining between them. The germline V gene has CDR1 MGHRA and CDR2 YSYEKL. CDR3 nucleotides: TGCGCCAGCAGCCGGGACCCAGGGGTGCAAGAGACCCAGTACTTC. Translation gives CASSRDPGVQETQYF.

V is TRBV9 and J is TRBJ2-3, with a tentative D call TRBD1 (5 bases). The germline V and J ends were trimmed by 4 bases and 0 bases, with 15 bases remaining between them. The CDR3 has 16 residues. Germline V gene lookup returns CDR1 SGDLS and CDR2 YYNGEE. The CDR3 reads CASSIRQRTSTDTQYF. The CDR3 nucleotides are TGTGCCAGCAGCATAAGACAGAGAACTAGCACAGATACGCAGTATTTT.

The V call is TRBV4-3, the J call TRBJ1-2, with 9 bases identical to TRBD1. Germline lookup yields CDR1 LGHNA and CDR2 YSLEER. The ends lost 0 bases at V and 7 bases at J; junction bases unmatched: 12. CDR3 length equals 17 residues. The CDR3 protein is CASSQDQQGASRCGYTF. The CDR3, as DNA: TGCGCCAGCAGCCAAGATCAACAGGGGGCCTCGAGGTGTGGCTACACCTTC.

J is TRBJ2-3 and V is TRBV4-1; D remains unclear. The germline V and J ends were trimmed by 1 base and 7 bases, with 9 bases remaining between them. Germline CDR1 and CDR2: MGHRA and YSYEKL. The CDR3 runs to 13 residues. The CDR3 DNA is TGCGCCAGCAGCCAAGTTGGGCTGAATACGCAGTATTTT. This translates into CASSQVGLNTQYF.

This chain joins TRBV11-3 and TRBJ2-2, with TRBD2 identical over 9 bases. CDR3 length: 20 residues. The V segment lost 5 bases and the J segment 4 bases; nucleotides outside the gene matches: 20. CDR1 SGHNT and CDR2 YENEEA come from the germline V gene. The CDR3 nucleotides read TGTGCCAGCAGCCCGAGTTTAGCGGGAGATATGTATTTGGGCACCGGGGAGCTGTTTTTT. It is translated as CASSPSLAGDMYLGTGELFF.

The chain employs TRBV6-5 and TRBJ2-1; maybe TRBD2 (6 bases). In germline, CDR1 is MNHEY, CDR2 SVGAGI. CDR3 size: 14 residues. Trimming shortened V by 2 bases and J by 6 bases, and 11 bases separated the two germline ends. CDR3 loop: CASSYGTSTNEQFF. In DNA form, the CDR3 reads TGTGCCAGCAGTTACGGGACTTCAACCAATGAGCAGTTCTTC.

The chain uses TRBV6-5 and TRBJ2-3; 7 bases line up with TRBD2. V was clipped by 6 bases and J by 1 base; unmatched bases: 7. The CDR3 loop spans 15 amino acids. Germline V CDR1 and CDR2: MNHEY, SVGAGI. The CDR3 DNA follows: TGTGCCAGCAGCCCAGAGCGGGATGGCACAGATACGCAGTATTTT. This codes for CASSPERDGTDTQYF.

The chain uses TRBV9 and TRBJ1-3; 7 positions agree with TRBD1. Trimming removed 4 bases from V and 0 bases from J; junction bases left unmatched: 7. Per germline, CDR1 SGDLS and CDR2 YYNGEE. The CDR3 is made up of 16 amino acids. Here the CDR3 reads CASSSKTGISGNTIYF. CDR3 nucleotides: TGTGCCAGCAGCTCCAAGACAGGGATCTCTGGAAACACCATATATTTT.

The chain recombines TRBV27 with TRBJ2-2; TRBD1 agrees at 12 bases. Germline V lookup: CDR1 MNHEY, CDR2 SMNVEV (reference sequence). The CDR3 length is 18 residues. V dropped 2 bases and J dropped 6; count of bases not matched to a gene: 10. The CDR3 protein is CASSLHPPGQGAPGELFF. CDR3 nucleotides: TGTGCCAGCAGTTTACACCCTCCGGGACAGGGGGCGCCCGGGGAGCTGTTTTTT.

This rearrangement joins TRBV9 to TRBJ2-1; D unresolved. Germline V gene data show CDR1 as SGDLS and CDR2 as YYNGEE. V was clipped by 0 bases and J by 4 bases, with 11 bases between them. CDR3 length: 15 residues. CDR3 DNA: TGTGCCAGCAGCGTAGCTGGCGGATCATACAATGAGCAGTTCTTC. Translating gives CASSVAGGSYNEQFF.

The chain carries TRBV30 and TRBJ1-1; D unresolved. Germline V lookup: CDR1 GTSNPN, CDR2 SVGIG (reference sequence). There are 11 residues in the CDR3. Trimming stripped 4 bases from V and 8 bases from J, with 11 bases between. The CDR3 here is CAWTPRGEAFF. For the CDR3, the DNA is TGTGCCTGGACCCCTCGAGGAGAAGCTTTCTTT.

This rearrangement joins TRBV9 to TRBJ2-2; D perhaps matches TRBD1 (5 bases). The CDR3 has 15 amino acids. Trimming removed 1 base at V and 1 base at J, with 8 bases between. Germline V gives CDR1 SGDLS, CDR2 YYNGEE. The chain's CDR3 is CASSVSGQNTGELFF. The CDR3 DNA reads TGTGCCAGCAGCGTAAGTGGACAGAACACCGGGGAGCTGTTTTTT.

The chain uses TRBV4-1 and TRBJ2-3, with 10 bases lining up with TRBD2. The germline V gene encodes CDR1 MGHRA and CDR2 YSYEKL. J was trimmed by 13 bases and V by 0 bases; bases with no gene match: 7. The CDR3 spans 14 residues. The DNA of the CDR3 is TGCGCCAGCAGCCAAGAGCCTAGCGGGAGTTTTGAGTATTTT. It specifies CASSQEPSGSFEYF.

The chain employs TRBV4-2 and TRBJ1-5; maybe TRBD1 (6 bases). Germline CDR1 reads LGHNA; CDR2 reads YNFKEQ. The CDR3 is 15 amino acids. V lost 0 bases and J lost 2, with 8 bases in between. CDR3 sequence reads: CASSQEGAGNQPQHF. The CDR3 nucleotides read TGTGCCAGCAGCCAAGAGGGGGCCGGCAATCAGCCCCAGCATTTT.

CDR3 in amino acids: CASSRSPLDLSFYEQYF. DNA of the CDR3: TGTGCCAGCAGCAGATCACCGCTAGACCTAAGTTTCTACGAGCAGTACTTC. This chain connects TRBV11-2 to TRBJ2-7; D gene ambiguous. Germline V gives CDR1 SGHAT, CDR2 FQNNGV. This CDR3 is built from 17 residues. The V and J ends lost 5 bases and 3 bases respectively, with 23 bases between them.

The chain links TRBV18 to TRBJ2-1, with 15 bases aligning to TRBD2. The CDR3 contains 17 residues. From germline, CDR1 is KGHSH and CDR2 LQKENI. With 3 bases clipped from V and 0 bases from J, the junction kept 0 bases outside the gene matches. The CDR3 here is CASSPGLAGGSYNEQFF. As DNA, the CDR3 is TGTGCCAGCTCACCGGGACTAGCGGGGGGCTCCTACAATGAGCAGTTCTTC.

This sequence joins TRBV7-2 and TRBJ1-2; TRBD1 is a possible D gene (6 bases). Trimming removed 5 bases from V and 4 bases from J, with 14 bases in between. The CDR3 runs 14 residues. The germline V gene encodes CDR1 SGHTA and CDR2 FQGNSA. This CDR3 is CASSLRDNLYGYTF. As DNA, the CDR3 is TGTGCCAGCAGCCTCCGGGACAACCTCTATGGCTACACCTTC.

This clone was counted only a few times. This chain links TRBV9 with TRBJ1-1; the D gene is possibly TRBD1 (6 bases). With 5 bases removed from V and 4 bases from J, the gap between germline ends came to 15 bases. Germline CDR1 is SGDLS and CDR2 is YYNGEE. The CDR3 contains 14 residues. CDR3 coding DNA: TGTGCCAGCAGGCGAGGGGGAGGGGGCACTGAAGCTTTCTTT. It codes for CASRRGGGGTEAFF.

This chain's CDR3 is CASGGLAGGYEQYF. The CDR3 nucleotides are TGTGCCAGCGGGGGACTAGCGGGAGGCTACGAGCAGTACTTC. The V gene is TRBV27, the J gene TRBJ2-7; 15 bases map to TRBD2. Germline CDR1 reads MNHEY; CDR2 reads SMNVEV (reference sequence). The CDR3 has 14 residues. V trimming: 8 bases; J trimming: 3 bases; junction bases outside the gene matches: 2.

To note about this clone: One end of the junction is discordant with germline, which a read error may explain. The chain uses TRBV11-3 and TRBJ2-3; possible D gene TRBD1, 6 bases. The CDR3 contains 16 residues. Germline V gene lookup returns CDR1 SGHNT and CDR2 YENEEA. CDR3 sequence: CASSTGQYARTDAQYF. CDR3 nucleotide sequence: TGTGCCAGCAGTACAGGGCAGTACGCTCGCACAGATGCGCAGTATTTT.

The chain carries TRBV12-5 and TRBJ2-1, with TRBD1 matching over 7 bases. The junction had 11 bases not matched to a gene; V was cut back by 9 bases and J by 6 bases. The length of the CDR3 is 14 residues. The germline CDR1 and CDR2 sequences are LGHNT and FRNRAP. The CDR3 loop reads CASLPGQPSNEQFF. The CDR3 DNA follows: TGTGCTAGCCTCCCGGGACAGCCCAGCAATGAGCAGTTCTTC.

The chain recombines TRBV19 with TRBJ2-7; 8 bases align to TRBD2. This CDR3 comprises 13 residues. Germline CDR1 and CDR2: LNHDA and SQIVND (reference sequence). The V segment lost 2 bases and the J segment 6 bases; nucleotides outside the gene matches: 3. The CDR3 coding sequence is TGTGCCAGTAGTATAAGCGGGGGAGGCGAGCAGTACTTC. Translation gives CASSISGGGEQYF.

The V call is TRBV29-1, the J call TRBJ2-1; 9 nucleotides line up with TRBD2. This CDR3 comprises 15 residues. Germline CDR1 SQVTM, CDR2 ANQGSEA. V dropped 3 bases and J dropped 8; count of bases not matched to a gene: 11. This CDR3 is CSVDQSLAGLDEQFF. The CDR3 DNA reads TGCAGCGTTGACCAGAGCCTAGCGGGATTAGATGAGCAGTTCTTC.

The V call is TRBV5-1, the J call TRBJ2-7, with 7 bases that match TRBD2. The germline CDR1 and CDR2 sequences are SGHRS and YFSETQ. The CDR3 runs 15 residues. Unmatched junction bases numbered 5, after V lost 2 bases and J lost 0 bases. This chain's CDR3 is CASSLREVPSYEQYF. The CDR3 bases are TGCGCCAGCAGCTTACGGGAGGTTCCCTCCTACGAGCAGTACTTC.

The CDR3 sequence is CATLSRGPFYEQYF. CDR3 coding DNA: TGTGCCACCCTATCCAGAGGTCCCTTCTACGAGCAGTACTTC. The V and J genes are TRBV10-3 and TRBJ2-7; D gene uncertain. CDR1 ENHRY and CDR2 SYGVKD come from the germline V gene. The CDR3 has 14 amino acids. V lost 10 bases, J lost 3 bases, and 19 bases lay in between.

The CDR3 DNA reads TGCGCCAGCAGCTTATTGGCGGGAGGAGGGGGAGAGACCCAGTACTTC. This translates into CASSLLAGGGGETQYF. The chain employs TRBV5-1 and TRBJ2-5; 8 nucleotides align to TRBD2. The germline CDR1 and CDR2 sequences are SGHRS and YFSETQ. The J segment lost 4 bases and the V segment lost 2 bases, leaving 10 bases of the junction unmatched. This CDR3 contains 16 residues.

On this clone itself: At one end the junction does not follow the germline gene, possibly because of a read error. V is TRBV4-2 and J is TRBJ2-3; possibly TRBD2 for D (5 bases). The CDR3 covers 13 residues. From germline, CDR1 is LGHNA and CDR2 YNFKEQ. Written as DNA, the CDR3 is TGTGCCAGCAACCAAGGGTTAGCGGATACGCAGTATTTT. Its translation: CASNQGLADTQYF.

The chain employs TRBV28 and TRBJ2-1, with 11 bases lining up with TRBD2. The germline V gene has CDR1 MDHEN and CDR2 SYDVKM. V lost 3 bases, J lost 3 bases, and 4 bases stayed unmatched. The CDR3 runs 16 residues. The CDR3 is CASSFSSGGHYNEQFF. The DNA of the CDR3 is TGTGCCAGCAGTTTCTCTAGCGGGGGGCACTACAATGAGCAGTTCTTC. The complete variable domain, with remaining parts taken from reference TRBV28 and TRBJ2-1, reads DVKVTQSSRYLVKRTGEKVFLECVQDMDHENMFWYRQDPGLGLRLIYFSYDVKMKEKGDIPEGYSVSREKKERFSLILESASTNQTSMYLCASSFSSGGHYNEQFFGPGTRLTVL.